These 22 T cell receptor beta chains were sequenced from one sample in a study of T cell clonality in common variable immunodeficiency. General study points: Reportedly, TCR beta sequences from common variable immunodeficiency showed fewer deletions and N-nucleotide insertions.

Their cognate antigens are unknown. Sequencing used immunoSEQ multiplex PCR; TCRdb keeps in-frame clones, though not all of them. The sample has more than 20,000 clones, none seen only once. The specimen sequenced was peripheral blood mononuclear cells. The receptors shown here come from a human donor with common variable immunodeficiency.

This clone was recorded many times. The CDR3 bases that were read are TGTGCCAGCACCAGAAAGGGCCCAGAGGGTCAGCCC. Protein sequence: CASTRKGPEGQP. The full CDR3 protein is CASTRKGPEGQPQHF. This sequence joins TRBV2 and TRBJ1-5; D remains ambiguous. The sequenced fragment ends 3 residues before the CDR3 boundary, so the rest is inferred from the germline J gene. Germline values: CDR1 SNHLY, CDR2 FYNNEI. The CDR3 extends over 15 amino acids. The V end was cut by 7 bases, the J end by 6 bases, with 19 bases between.

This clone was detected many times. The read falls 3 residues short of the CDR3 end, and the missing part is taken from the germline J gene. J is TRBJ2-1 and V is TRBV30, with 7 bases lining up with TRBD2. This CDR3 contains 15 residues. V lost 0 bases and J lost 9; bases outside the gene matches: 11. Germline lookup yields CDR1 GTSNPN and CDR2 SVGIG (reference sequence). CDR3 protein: CAWSVPLTGGTEQFF. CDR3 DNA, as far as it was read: TGTGCCTGGAGTGTACCGCTAACGGGGGGAACTGAG. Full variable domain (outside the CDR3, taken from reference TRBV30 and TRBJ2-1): SQTIHQWPATLVQPVGSPLSLECTVEGTSNPNLYWYRQAAGRGLQLLFYSVGIGQISSEVPQNLSASRPQDRQFILSSKKLLLSDSGFYLCAWSVPLTGGTEQFFGPGTRLTVL.

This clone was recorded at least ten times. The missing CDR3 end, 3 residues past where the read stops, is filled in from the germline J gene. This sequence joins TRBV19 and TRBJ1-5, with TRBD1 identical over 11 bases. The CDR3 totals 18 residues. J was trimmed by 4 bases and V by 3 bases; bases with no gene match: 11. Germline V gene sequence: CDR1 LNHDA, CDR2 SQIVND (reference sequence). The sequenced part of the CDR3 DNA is TGTGCCAGTAGTATCCCCCCGGACAGGGGGCTCCTTAATCAGCCC. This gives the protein CASSIPPDRGLLNQP. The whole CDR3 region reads CASSIPPDRGLLNQPQHF.

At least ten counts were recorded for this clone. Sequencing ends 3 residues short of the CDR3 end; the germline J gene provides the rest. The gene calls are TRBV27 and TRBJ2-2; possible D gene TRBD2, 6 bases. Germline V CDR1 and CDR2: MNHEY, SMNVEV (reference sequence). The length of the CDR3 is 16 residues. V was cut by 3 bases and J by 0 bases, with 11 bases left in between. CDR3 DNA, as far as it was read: TGTGCCAGCAGTTTGAGCGGGTACTCGAACACCGGGGAG. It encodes CASSLSGYSNTGE. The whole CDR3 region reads CASSLSGYSNTGELFF.

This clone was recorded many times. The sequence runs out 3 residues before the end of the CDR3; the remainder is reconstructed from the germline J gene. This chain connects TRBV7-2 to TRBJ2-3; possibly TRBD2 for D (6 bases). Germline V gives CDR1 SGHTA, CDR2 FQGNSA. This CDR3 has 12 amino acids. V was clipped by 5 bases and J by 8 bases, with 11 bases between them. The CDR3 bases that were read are TGTGCCAGCAGCAGTGTGGGGGGTACG. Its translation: CASSSVGGT. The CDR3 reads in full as CASSSVGGTQYF.

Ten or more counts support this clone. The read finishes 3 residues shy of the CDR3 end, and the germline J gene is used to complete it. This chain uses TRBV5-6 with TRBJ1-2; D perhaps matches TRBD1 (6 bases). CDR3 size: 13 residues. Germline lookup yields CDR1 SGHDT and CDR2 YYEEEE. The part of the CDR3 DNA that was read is TGTGCCAGCAGCCTGACAGGTCCGGGGGGC. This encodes CASSLTGPGG. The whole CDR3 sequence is CASSLTGPGGYTF.

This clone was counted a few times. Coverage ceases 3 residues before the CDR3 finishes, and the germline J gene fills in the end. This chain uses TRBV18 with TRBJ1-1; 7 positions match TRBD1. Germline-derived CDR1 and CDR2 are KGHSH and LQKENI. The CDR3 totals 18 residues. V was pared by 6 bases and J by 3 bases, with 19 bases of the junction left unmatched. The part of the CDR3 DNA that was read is TGTGCCAGCTCCCCCCCCGTGGACAGGAAAGCTATGGACACTGAA. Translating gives CASSPPVDRKAMDTE. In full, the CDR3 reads CASSPPVDRKAMDTEAFF.

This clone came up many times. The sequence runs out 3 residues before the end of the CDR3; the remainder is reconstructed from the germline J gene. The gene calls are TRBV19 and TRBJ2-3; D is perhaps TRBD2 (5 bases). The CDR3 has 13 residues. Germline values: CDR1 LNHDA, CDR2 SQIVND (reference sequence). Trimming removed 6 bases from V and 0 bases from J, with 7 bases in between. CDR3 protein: CASRGLSTDTQYF. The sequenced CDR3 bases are TGTGCCAGTAGAGGACTCAGCACAGATACG.

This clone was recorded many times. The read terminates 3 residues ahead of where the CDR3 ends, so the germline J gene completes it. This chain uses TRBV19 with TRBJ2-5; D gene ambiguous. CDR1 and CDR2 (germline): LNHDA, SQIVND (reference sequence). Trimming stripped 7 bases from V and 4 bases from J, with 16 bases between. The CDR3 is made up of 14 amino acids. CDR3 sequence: CASTTMAGGETQYF. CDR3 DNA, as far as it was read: TGTGCCAGTACCACCATGGCCGGCGGAGAGACC.

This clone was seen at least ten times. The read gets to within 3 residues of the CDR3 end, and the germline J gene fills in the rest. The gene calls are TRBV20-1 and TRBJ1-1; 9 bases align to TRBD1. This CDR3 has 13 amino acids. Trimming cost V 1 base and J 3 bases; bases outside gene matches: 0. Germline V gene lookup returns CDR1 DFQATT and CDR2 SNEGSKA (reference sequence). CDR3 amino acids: CSARGTGDTEAFF. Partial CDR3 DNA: TGCAGTGCTAGAGGGACAGGGGACACTGAA.

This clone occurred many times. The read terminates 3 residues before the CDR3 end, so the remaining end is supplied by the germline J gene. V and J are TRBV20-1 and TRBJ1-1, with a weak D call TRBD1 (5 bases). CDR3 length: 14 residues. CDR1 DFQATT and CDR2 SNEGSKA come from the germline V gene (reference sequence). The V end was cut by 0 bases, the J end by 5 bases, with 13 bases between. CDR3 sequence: CSARDGFGGTEAFF. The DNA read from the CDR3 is TGCAGTGCTAGAGACGGGTTCGGGGGAACTGAA.

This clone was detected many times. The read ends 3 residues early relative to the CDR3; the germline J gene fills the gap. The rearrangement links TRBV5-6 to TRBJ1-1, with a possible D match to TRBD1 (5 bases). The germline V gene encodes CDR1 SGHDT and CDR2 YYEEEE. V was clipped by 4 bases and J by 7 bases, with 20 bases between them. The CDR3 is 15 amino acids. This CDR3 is CASSPLPGNFGEAFF. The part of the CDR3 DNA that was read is TGTGCCAGCAGCCCGCTGCCAGGGAATTTTGGTGAA.

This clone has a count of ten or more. CDR3 bases read: TGTGCCAGCACCTGGACAGGGTACTATGGC. Its translation is CASTWTGYYG. The entire CDR3 is CASTWTGYYGYTF. The genes are TRBV2 and TRBJ1-2; 8 bases are a match to TRBD1. The sequence runs out 3 residues before the end of the CDR3; the remainder is reconstructed from the germline J gene. This CDR3 contains 13 residues. J was trimmed by 3 bases and V by 7 bases; bases with no gene match: 4. Germline V gives CDR1 SNHLY, CDR2 FYNNEI.

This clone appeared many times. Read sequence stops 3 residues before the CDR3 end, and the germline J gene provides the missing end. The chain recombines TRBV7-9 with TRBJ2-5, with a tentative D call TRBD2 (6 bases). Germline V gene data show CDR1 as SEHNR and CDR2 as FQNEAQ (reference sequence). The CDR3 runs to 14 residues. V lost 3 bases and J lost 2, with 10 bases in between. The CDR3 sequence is CASSFVGLQETQYF. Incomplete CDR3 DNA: TGTGCCAGCAGCTTCGTAGGACTACAAGAGACC.

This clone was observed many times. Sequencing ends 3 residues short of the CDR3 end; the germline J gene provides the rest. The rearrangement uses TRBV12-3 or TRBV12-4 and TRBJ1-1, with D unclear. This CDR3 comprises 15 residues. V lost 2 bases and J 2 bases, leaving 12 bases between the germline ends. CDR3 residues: CASSLQEWLNTEAFF. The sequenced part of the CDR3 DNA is TGTGCCAGCAGTTTACAGGAATGGCTTAACACTGAA.

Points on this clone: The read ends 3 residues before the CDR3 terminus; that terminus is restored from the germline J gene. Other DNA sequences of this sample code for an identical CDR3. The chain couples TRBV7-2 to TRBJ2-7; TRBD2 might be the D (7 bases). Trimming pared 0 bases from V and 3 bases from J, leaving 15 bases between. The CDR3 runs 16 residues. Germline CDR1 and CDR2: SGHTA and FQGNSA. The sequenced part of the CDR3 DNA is TGTGCCAGCAGCTTAGCCGGGACGGGGGGCCTCTACGAG. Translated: CASSLAGTGGLYE. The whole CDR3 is CASSLAGTGGLYEQYF.

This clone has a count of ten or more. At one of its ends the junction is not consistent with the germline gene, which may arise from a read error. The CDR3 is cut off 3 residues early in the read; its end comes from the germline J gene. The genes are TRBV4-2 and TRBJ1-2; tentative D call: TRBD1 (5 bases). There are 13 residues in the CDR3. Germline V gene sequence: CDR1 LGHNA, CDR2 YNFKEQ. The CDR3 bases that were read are TGCGCCAGCAGCCAGGCGGGACTCAATGGC. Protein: CASSQAGLNG. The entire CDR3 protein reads CASSQAGLNGYTF.

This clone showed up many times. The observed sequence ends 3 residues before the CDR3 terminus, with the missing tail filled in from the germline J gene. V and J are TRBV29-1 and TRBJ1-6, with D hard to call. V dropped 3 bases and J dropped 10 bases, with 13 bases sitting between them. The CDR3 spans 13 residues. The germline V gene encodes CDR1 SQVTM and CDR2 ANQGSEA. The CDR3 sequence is CSVESGPGSPLHF. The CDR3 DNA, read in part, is TGCAGCGTTGAGTCCGGGCCGGGGTCACCC.

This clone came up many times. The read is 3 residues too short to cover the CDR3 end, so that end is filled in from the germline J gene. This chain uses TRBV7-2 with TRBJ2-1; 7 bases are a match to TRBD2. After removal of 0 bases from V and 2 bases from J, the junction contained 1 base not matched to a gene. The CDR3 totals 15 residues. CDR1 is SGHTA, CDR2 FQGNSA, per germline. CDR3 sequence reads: CASSLAGGAYNEQFF. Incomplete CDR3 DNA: TGTGCCAGCAGCTTAGCGGGGGGGGCCTACAATGAG.

The covered CDR3 bases are TGTGCCAGCAGCCCCTTGGCCAGGGCAGCTGGAAACACC. Amino acid sequence: CASSPLARAAGNT. The CDR3 in its entirety is CASSPLARAAGNTIYF. The gene calls are TRBV7-8 and TRBJ1-3; a weak D match, TRBD1 (5 bases). The read ends 3 residues early relative to the CDR3; the germline J gene fills the gap. The ends were cut back, 5 bases at V and 2 bases at J, with 16 bases in the middle. The CDR3 has 16 residues. Germline values: CDR1 SGHVS, CDR2 FQNEAQ.

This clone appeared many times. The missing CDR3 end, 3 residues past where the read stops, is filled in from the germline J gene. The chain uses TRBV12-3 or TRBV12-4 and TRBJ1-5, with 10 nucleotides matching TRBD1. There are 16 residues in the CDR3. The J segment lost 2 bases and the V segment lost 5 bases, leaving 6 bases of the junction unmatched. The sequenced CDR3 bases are TGTGCCAGCAGTCCAAGGGACAGGGGCGGCAATCAGCCC. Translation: CASSPRDRGGNQP. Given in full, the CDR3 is CASSPRDRGGNQPQHF.

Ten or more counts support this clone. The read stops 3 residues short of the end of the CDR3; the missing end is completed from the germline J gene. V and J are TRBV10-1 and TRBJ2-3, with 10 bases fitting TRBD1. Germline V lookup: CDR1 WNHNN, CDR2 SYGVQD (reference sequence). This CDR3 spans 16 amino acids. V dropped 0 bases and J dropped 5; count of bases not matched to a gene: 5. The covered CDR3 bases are TGCGCCAGCAGTGAGTCAGGGGGACAGGGGAAAGATACG. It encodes CASSESGGQGKDT. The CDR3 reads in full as CASSESGGQGKDTQYF.